This T cell receptor beta chain was sequenced in a study of cytomegalovirus exposure and HLA in healthy donors. Whole-study findings and limits: Later analysis showed TCR association rates varying by HLA locus, highest for DRB1 and lowest for HLA-C. 87-base-pair reads could not separate some V segments, including TRBV6-2 and TRBV6-3.

PCR amplification relied on 60 Vbeta primers (plus 13 Jbeta primers). The method was immunoSEQ multiplex PCR; TCRdb's version includes in-frame clones alone and lacks a portion of them. This repertoire shows around 180,000 clones, approximately 75% found once; its top ten account for less than 1.6%. For this clone: What it binds is unknown.

Losses at the gene ends were 3 bases for V and 6 bases for J; bases not matched to a gene: 2. In germline, CDR1 is SGHRS, CDR2 YFSETQ. This CDR3 is 14 amino acids long. Sequencing was carried out using PBMCs. The J gene is TRBJ2-1, the V gene TRBV5-1; the match to TRBD2 covers 11 bases. This sequence originates from a girl between 10 and 17 years old in good health and CMV-seronegative. This CDR3 reads CASSSSGGSNEQFF. The CDR3 DNA sequence: TGCGCCAGCAGCTCTAGCGGGGGGAGCAATGAGCAGTTCTTC.